This TCR beta chain was sequenced in a study of cytomegalovirus exposure and HLA in healthy donors. Study findings and constraints: The listing of 150 to 200 TCR beta chains classed them as cytomegalovirus-associated. Diagnosis of cytomegalovirus status made by the classifier reportedly showed high specificity and sensitivity.

The trim removed 8 bases at V and 0 bases at J, leaving 12 bases unmatched. This CDR3 is built from 16 residues. Primers for the PCR totalled 60 Vbeta and 13 Jbeta. The assay was immunoSEQ multiplex PCR, and TCRdb's table has in-frame clones only and misses some. The table lists over 55,000 clones, 70% of them singletons. On this clone: Its specificity is unknown.

This receptor was identified in a woman aged 45 to 65 in good health and CMV-seropositive. Sequenced: PBMCs. The gene calls are TRBV23-1 and TRBJ1-1; 7 nucleotides match TRBD1. TRBV23-1 carries the ORF label, with uncertain function. The CDR3 loop is CASDRTGFSLNTEAFF. Here the CDR3 DNA reads TGCGCCAGCGATCGGACAGGCTTTTCCTTGAACACTGAAGCTTTCTTT.